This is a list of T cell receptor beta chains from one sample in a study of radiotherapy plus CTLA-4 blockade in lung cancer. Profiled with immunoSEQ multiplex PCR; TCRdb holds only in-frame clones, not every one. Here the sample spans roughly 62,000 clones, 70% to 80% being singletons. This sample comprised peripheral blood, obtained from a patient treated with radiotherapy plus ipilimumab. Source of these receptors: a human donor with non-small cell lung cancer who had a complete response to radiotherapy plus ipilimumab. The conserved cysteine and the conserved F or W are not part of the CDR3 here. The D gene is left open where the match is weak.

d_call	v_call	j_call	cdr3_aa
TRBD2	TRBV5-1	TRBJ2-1	ASSPGLAGGVNEQF
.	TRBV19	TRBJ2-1	ASSIAGRESSNEQF
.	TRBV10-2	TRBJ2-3	ASRGGPYTDTQY
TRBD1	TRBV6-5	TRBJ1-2	ATKGQGARGYT
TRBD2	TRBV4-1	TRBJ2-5	ASSQGEGEETQY
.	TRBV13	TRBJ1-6	ASSLRARGIFSPLH
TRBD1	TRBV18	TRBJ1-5	ASSKTDRGSNQPQH
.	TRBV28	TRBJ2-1	ASSLYPGDTYNEQF
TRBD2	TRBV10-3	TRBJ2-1	AISEHGRDEQF
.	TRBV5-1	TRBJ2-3	ASSLVTRDTDTQY
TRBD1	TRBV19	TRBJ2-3	ASSRHRGSSTDTQY
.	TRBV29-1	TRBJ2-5	SAGRQETQY
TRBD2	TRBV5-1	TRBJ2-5	ASGTSGMTQETQY
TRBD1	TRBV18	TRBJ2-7	ASCSMDRGQEQY
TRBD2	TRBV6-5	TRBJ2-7	ASSYSFAGGTYEQY
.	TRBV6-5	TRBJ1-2	ASTRGDDYGYT
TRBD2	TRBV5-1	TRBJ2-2	ASSLGLARTGELF
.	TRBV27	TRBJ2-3	ASSWRQLSTDTQY
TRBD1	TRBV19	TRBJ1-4	ASSDGDRDNEKLF
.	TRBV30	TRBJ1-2	AWSVSRAYGYT
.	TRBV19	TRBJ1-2	ASSISVVEGSYGYT
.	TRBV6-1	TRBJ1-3	ASSELRGLGNTIY
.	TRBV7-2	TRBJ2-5	ASSFGSHGETQY
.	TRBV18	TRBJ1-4	ASSGDSSEKLF
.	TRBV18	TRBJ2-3	ASSPSRSTDTQY
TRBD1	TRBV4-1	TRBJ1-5	ASSQVDRGRGNQPQH
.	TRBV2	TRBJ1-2	ASSDNSLNYGYT
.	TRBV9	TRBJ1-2	ASSVRQIPSAYGYT
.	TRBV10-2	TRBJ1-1	ASSGIVDSGTEAF
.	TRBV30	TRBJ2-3	AWSPSPNTDTQY
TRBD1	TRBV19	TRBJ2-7	ASQSTGLPYEQY
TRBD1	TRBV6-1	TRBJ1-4	ASSSQGALEKLF
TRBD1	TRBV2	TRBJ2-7	ASQFPGQHSYEQY
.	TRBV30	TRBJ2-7	AWSVRGNPYEQY
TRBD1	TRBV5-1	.	ASSPKTTGSYEQY
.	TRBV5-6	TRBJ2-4	ASSLGAGHSGNIQY
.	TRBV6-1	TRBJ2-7	ASSPHGQGSYEQY
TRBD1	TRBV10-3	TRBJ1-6	AISERDRANSPLH
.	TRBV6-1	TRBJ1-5	ASSDLGGTSNQPQH
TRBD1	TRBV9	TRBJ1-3	ASSTTGDSSGNTIY
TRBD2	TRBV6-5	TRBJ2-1	ASSYSWTSYEQF
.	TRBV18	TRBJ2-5	ASSPGVTETQY
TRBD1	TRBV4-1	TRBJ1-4	ASSHAGTGKREKLF
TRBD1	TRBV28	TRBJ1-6	ASSTQGGGNSPLH
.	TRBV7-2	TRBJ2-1	ASSLGPSRVENEQF
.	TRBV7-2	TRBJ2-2	ASSLDFRDVPGTGELF
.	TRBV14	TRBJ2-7	ASSQASTHEQY
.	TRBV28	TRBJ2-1	ASSLLSLQF
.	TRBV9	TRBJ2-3	ASSVLLTDTQY
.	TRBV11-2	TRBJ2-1	ASSAGHYEQF
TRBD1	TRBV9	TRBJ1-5	ASSVGDRNQPQH
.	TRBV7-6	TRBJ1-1	ASSSQGYTEAF
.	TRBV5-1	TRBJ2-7	ASSLGPTTGGNEQY
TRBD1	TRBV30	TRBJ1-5	AWKGPGQGRGQPQH